This T cell receptor beta chain originates from a study of blood T cell repertoires in COVID-19. At the level of the study: COVID-19 samples collected from the United States, Italy and Spain covered acute and convalescent phases.

Assay: immunoSEQ multiplex PCR; the TCRdb copy retains only in-frame clones and omits some. The data show around 68,000 clones, 85% seen once. This CDR3 is 19 amino acids long. Germline trimming cut 0 bases from V and 6 bases from J; bases unmatched to any gene: 13. Germline V lookup: CDR1 SGHTA, CDR2 FQGNSA. The source of this sequence is a man older than 75 with acute or convalescent COVID-19. The sequenced material came from peripheral blood. This chain joins TRBV7-2 and TRBJ2-1; 11 nucleotides line up with TRBD2. The CDR3 sequence is CASSLATLLAGASGNEQFF. CDR3 DNA sequence: TGTGCCAGCAGCTTAGCGACCTTACTAGCGGGAGCTTCTGGCAATGAGCAGTTCTTC.